These T cell receptor beta chains were read from a single sample in a study of blood T cell repertoires in COVID-19. Sequencing was performed with immunoSEQ multiplex PCR; in TCRdb, only in-frame clones are kept and a portion is missing. The sample consists of 350,000 to 550,000 clones, around nine tenths of them appearing once. The sequenced sample consisted of peripheral blood. The receptors here all came from a woman in her twenties or thirties with acute or convalescent COVID-19. The CDR3 runs from the conserved cysteine through the conserved F or W. The order of the fields is clone size, D gene, V gene, J gene, CDR3 DNA, CDR3 protein. D genes are given only for firm matches. Clone size is given for some rows only: seen once, a few or many times, or a class if the clone is expanded.

>NA|TRBD1|TRBV2|TRBJ1-4
TGTGCCAGCCGGCGGGGGACAGGGGATGAAAAACTGTTTTTT
CASRRGTGDEKLFF
>NA|TRBD1|TRBV18|TRBJ1-2
TGTGCCAGCTCACCACAGGACAGGGTTGGTGGCTACACCTTC
CASSPQDRVGGYTF
>NA|TRBD1|TRBV11-2|TRBJ2-1
TGTGCCAGCAGCCTCGGGACAGGGGGGATCTACAATGAGCAGTTCTTC
CASSLGTGGIYNEQFF
>NA|NA|TRBV5-1|TRBJ1-1
TGCGCCAGCAGCTTGAGTGCGTCGGGGGGGATGACTGAAGCTTTCTTT
CASSLSASGGMTEAFF
>NA|NA|TRBV19|TRBJ2-2
TGTGCCAGTAAAACGCTCGACAGTACCACCGGGGAGCTGTTTTTT
CASKTLDSTTGELFF
>NA|NA|TRBV7-9|TRBJ1-2
TGTGCCAGCAGCCTCGGGGGGGGCTATGGCTACACCTTC
CASSLGGGYGYTF
>few|NA|TRBV7-2|TRBJ2-2
TGTGCCAGCAGCTTTAACTGGAACACCGGGGAGCTGTTTTTT
CASSFNWNTGELFF
>NA|TRBD2|TRBV2|TRBJ2-5
TGTGCCAGCAAGGCTAGCGGGGGCCAAGAGACCCAGTACTTC
CASKASGGQETQYF
>few|NA|TRBV7-9|TRBJ1-1
TGTGCCAGCAGGTCCGACAATTCGGCTGGAGCTTTCTTT
CASRSDNSAGAFF
>NA|TRBD1|TRBV5-4|TRBJ1-3
TGTGCCAGCAGCAATGACAGGGGGCGATACGGAAACACCATATATTTT
CASSNDRGRYGNTIYF
>NA|NA|TRBV9|TRBJ2-1
TGTGCCAGCAGCGTAGCTCCGCCAGCTAGCGACGAGCAGTTCTTC
CASSVAPPASDEQFF
>NA|NA|TRBV6-5|TRBJ1-6
TGTGCCAGCAGGGAGAGCTCCTATAATTCACCCCTCCACTTT
CASRESSYNSPLHF
>many|TRBD1|TRBV18|TRBJ2-7
TGTGCCAGCTCACCAACCGGGACAGGGGACGAGCAGTACTTC
CASSPTGTGDEQYF
>NA|TRBD1|TRBV5-1|TRBJ1-1
TGCGCCAGCAGCGGTACAGGGGCCACTGAAGCTTTCTTT
CASSGTGATEAFF
>NA|TRBD1|TRBV27|TRBJ2-7
TGTGCCAGCAGTTTAAGGCCCCCGACAGGGGCGTCCTACGAGCAGTACTTC
CASSLRPPTGASYEQYF
>NA|NA|TRBV28|TRBJ1-1
TGTGCCAGCAGCCATGGGGGGGGAGCTTTCTTT
CASSHGGGAFF
>NA|TRBD2|TRBV7-6|TRBJ2-3
TGTGCCAGCAGCAGGGCGGGGGGGCTTGGTGTAGATACGCAGTATTTT
CASSRAGGLGVDTQYF
>NA|NA|TRBV30|TRBJ2-3
TGTGCCTGGAGTGCACCGGGACTTTATACGCAGTATTTT
CAWSAPGLYTQYF
>once|NA|TRBV4-2|TRBJ1-2
TGTGCCAGCAGCCAGCGTGGGGAGACCTACTATGGCTACACCTTC
CASSQRGETYYGYTF
>NA|TRBD1|TRBV2|TRBJ1-2
TGTGCCAGCAGACGCGGGGACAGGCACTATGGCTACACCTTC
CASRRGDRHYGYTF
>NA|NA|TRBV7-2|TRBJ1-2
TGTGCCAGCAGCTTAGCGGACACCCGCTATGGCTACACCTTC
CASSLADTRYGYTF
>NA|NA|TRBV2|TRBJ2-5
TGTGCCAGCACGAAAGCCCGGGAGACCCAGTACTTC
CASTKARETQYF
>NA|TRBD1|TRBV27|TRBJ2-3
TGTGCCAGCAGTTTACAGGGGGCCGATACGCAGTATTTT
CASSLQGADTQYF
>NA|NA|TRBV5-1|TRBJ1-1
TGCGCCAGCAGCTTGCAGGGTAACACTGAAGCTTTCTTT
CASSLQGNTEAFF
>few|NA|TRBV12-5|TRBJ2-3
TGTGCTAGTGCCCCCGGGGTAGTGGCCTCAGATACGCAGTATTTT
CASAPGVVASDTQYF
>NA|TRBD2|TRBV19|TRBJ2-3
TGTGCCAGTAGTATAGGGACTAGCGGGGGGTTAACAGATACGCAGTATTTT
CASSIGTSGGLTDTQYF
>NA|TRBD2|TRBV14|TRBJ2-5
TGTGCCAGCAGCCGTCTACTAGCGGGGGAAGAGACCCAGTACTTC
CASSRLLAGEETQYF
>NA|NA|TRBV7-9|TRBJ1-1
TGTGCCAGCAGCTTACTAAGCGGGCTTGAAGCTTTCTTT
CASSLLSGLEAFF
>NA|TRBD1|TRBV4-2|TRBJ1-2
TGTGCCAGCAGCTCTTCGCCAGGGGGCGCCATCTATGGCTACACCTTC
CASSSSPGGAIYGYTF
>few|TRBD1|TRBV4-2|TRBJ2-3
TGTGCCAGCAGCCCCGGGACAGGGGCAGATACGCAGTATTTT
CASSPGTGADTQYF
>NA|NA|TRBV10-3|TRBJ1-1
TGTGCCATCAGTGAAACAGGGAGTTACACTGAAGCTTTCTTT
CAISETGSYTEAFF
>NA|NA|TRBV24-1|TRBJ2-5
TGTGCCACCAGTGGTATGAGGGAAGAGACCCAGTACTTC
CATSGMREETQYF
>NA|NA|TRBV7-6|TRBJ2-5
TGTGCCAGCAGCTTAGGCGGGGATCGGCGAGAGACCCAGTACTTC
CASSLGGDRRETQYF
>NA|NA|TRBV7-3|TRBJ2-1
TGTGCCAGCAGCTTAACCGGTGACAATGAGCAGTTCTTC
CASSLTGDNEQFF
>once|NA|TRBV7-9|TRBJ2-3
TGTGCCAGCACCCAGGAGGGGGCAGGGAGAGATACGCAGTATTTT
CASTQEGAGRDTQYF
>NA|NA|TRBV5-1|TRBJ2-7
TGCGCCAGCAGCGCTGCCACACAGGCGCCTAAAAACTACGAGCAGTACTTC
CASSAATQAPKNYEQYF
>NA|TRBD2|TRBV9|TRBJ2-7
TGTGCCAGCAGCGAGGGTCTAGCGGGGGGGGCCTACGAGCAGTACTTC
CASSEGLAGGAYEQYF
>NA|NA|TRBV12-3/TRBV12-4|TRBJ1-5
TGTGCCAGCAAGGACAAGACCAATCAGCCCCAGCATTTT
CASKDKTNQPQHF
>once|NA|TRBV6-5|TRBJ1-2
TGTGCCAGCACGGACGGACTCCTCTATGGCTACACCTTC
CASTDGLLYGYTF
>NA|NA|TRBV29-1|TRBJ2-3
TGCAGCGTTGTCCTTACAGGCACAGATACGCAGTATTTT
CSVVLTGTDTQYF
>NA|NA|TRBV7-9|TRBJ2-5
TGTGCCAGCAGCTTAGCCCCGGGACTTGACCAAGAGACCCAGTACTTC
CASSLAPGLDQETQYF
>NA|TRBD1|TRBV6-1|TRBJ2-7
TGTGCCAGCAGTGAAGACAGGGGGATCTCCTACGAGCAGTACTTC
CASSEDRGISYEQYF
>once|NA|TRBV2|TRBJ1-4
NA
CATRFGEGARSEFF
>NA|TRBD1|TRBV29-1|TRBJ2-3
TGCAGCGCTACGACCGGGACAGGGGTTCCAGATACGCAGTATTTT
CSATTGTGVPDTQYF
>NA|NA|TRBV2|TRBJ2-5
TGTGCCAGCAGGCTCCAGGGGACAAACCAAGAGACCCAGTACTTC
CASRLQGTNQETQYF
>NA|NA|TRBV25-1|TRBJ2-5
TGTGCCAGCAGTGAATACAAAGGACAGCAAGAGACCCAGTACTTC
CASSEYKGQQETQYF
>NA|NA|TRBV5-1|TRBJ2-1
TGCGCCAGCAGCTTGGGGGGCCGCTACAATGAGCAGTTCTTC
CASSLGGRYNEQFF
>once|TRBD1|TRBV4-2|TRBJ2-3
TGTGCCAGCAGCAGGACAGGGTTTACAGATACGCAGTATTTT
CASSRTGFTDTQYF
>NA|NA|TRBV28|TRBJ2-7
TGTGCCAGCGGAAGTCAGGGGTTTAACGAGCAGTACTTC
CASGSQGFNEQYF
>NA|TRBD1|TRBV6-4|TRBJ1-2
TGTGCCAGCAGCCCTCAACCCGGGACAGGGGGGTATGGCTACACCTTC
CASSPQPGTGGYGYTF
>once|NA|TRBV7-9|TRBJ2-1
TGTGCCAGCAGCTTGAGAATCGGGGGGCACAATGAGCAGTTCTTC
CASSLRIGGHNEQFF
>NA|NA|TRBV2|TRBJ1-1
TGTGCCAGCAGTGACACAGGGTTTCGCACTGAAGCTTTCTTT
CASSDTGFRTEAFF
>NA|NA|TRBV6-5|TRBJ2-1
TGTGCCAGCGGCCACGGGGGATATGAGCAGTTCTTC
CASGHGGYEQFF
>NA|TRBD1|TRBV27|TRBJ2-7
TGTGCCAGCAGGACAGGGGCCGTAGTGGACGAGCAGTACTTC
CASRTGAVVDEQYF
>NA|NA|TRBV5-8|TRBJ1-2
TGTGCCAGCACCCCACCCTTCGAGGTTAAATACTATGGCTACACCTTC
CASTPPFEVKYYGYTF
>NA|NA|TRBV6-1|TRBJ1-3
TGTGCCAGCAGTGAGCGGCCTATCGGAAACACCATATATTTT
CASSERPIGNTIYF
>few|NA|TRBV6-6|TRBJ1-5
TGTGCCACCACAAAAGCGTCTGGCAATCAGCCCCAGCATTTT
CATTKASGNQPQHF
>NA|NA|TRBV15|TRBJ2-1
TGTGCCACCAGCAGAGGAGCGGACAGCTCGTCTAATGAGCAGTTCTTC
CATSRGADSSSNEQFF
>once|NA|TRBV5-6|TRBJ1-5
TGTGCCAGCAGCCCCTGGGCAGGGCAAAATCAGCCCCAGCATTTT
CASSPWAGQNQPQHF